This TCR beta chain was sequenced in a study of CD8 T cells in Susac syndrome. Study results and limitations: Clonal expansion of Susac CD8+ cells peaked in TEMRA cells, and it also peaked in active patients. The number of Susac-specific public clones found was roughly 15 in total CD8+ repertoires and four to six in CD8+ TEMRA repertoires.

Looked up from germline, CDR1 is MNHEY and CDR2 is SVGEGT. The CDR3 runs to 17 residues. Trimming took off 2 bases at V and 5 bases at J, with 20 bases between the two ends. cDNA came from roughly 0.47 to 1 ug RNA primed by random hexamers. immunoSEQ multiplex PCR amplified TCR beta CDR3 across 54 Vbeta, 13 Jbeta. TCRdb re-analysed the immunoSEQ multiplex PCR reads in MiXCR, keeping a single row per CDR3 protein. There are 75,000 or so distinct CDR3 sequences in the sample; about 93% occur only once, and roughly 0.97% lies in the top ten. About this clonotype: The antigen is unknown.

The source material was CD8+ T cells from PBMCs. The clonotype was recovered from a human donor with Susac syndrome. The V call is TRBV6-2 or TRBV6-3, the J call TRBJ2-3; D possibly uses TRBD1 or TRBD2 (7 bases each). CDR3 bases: TGTGCCAGCAGTTACACTGCAGGGGGAGGGATCCAAGATACGCAGTATTTT. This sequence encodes CASSYTAGGGIQDTQYF.